These 10 T cell receptor beta chains originate from one sample sequenced in a study of blood T cell repertoires in COVID-19. The assay was immunoSEQ multiplex PCR, and TCRdb's table has in-frame clones only and misses some. The table shows about 110,000 clones, with 84% occurring only once. Specimen: peripheral blood. These receptors were taken from a woman between 45 and 60 years old with acute or convalescent COVID-19.

In its sample, this clone was seen once. This sequence joins TRBV7-9 and TRBJ1-4, with D possibly TRBD1 on 6 matching bases. In germline, CDR1 is SEHNR, CDR2 FQNEAQ (reference sequence). The CDR3 runs 13 residues. Trimming removed 2 bases at V and 8 bases at J, with 9 bases between. The DNA of the CDR3 is TGTGCCAGCAGCTTAACGAGGGGGGAAAAACTGTTTTTT. Its translation is CASSLTRGEKLFF.

The V and J genes are TRBV20-1 and TRBJ1-2; TRBD1 might be the D (5 bases). Germline V gives CDR1 DFQATT, CDR2 SNEGSKA (reference sequence). V was clipped by 6 bases and J by 7 bases, with 6 bases between them. There are 9 residues in the CDR3. The CDR3 DNA reads TGCAGTGCGGGGGGTGGCTACACCTTC. Its protein is CSAGGGYTF.

The chain combines TRBV4-2 with TRBJ1-1; D is unclear. Trimming removed 3 bases from V and 10 bases from J, with 15 bases in between. Germline CDR1 reads LGHNA; CDR2 reads YNFKEQ. The CDR3 runs 13 residues. Written as DNA, the CDR3 is TGTGCCAGCAGCCATGACGGCGGTGTCGGAGCTTTCTTT. Encoded protein: CASSHDGGVGAFF.

The chain employs TRBV18 and TRBJ1-6; D not resolved. This CDR3 is 13 amino acids long. The V end was cut by 2 bases, the J end by 8 bases, with 7 bases between. Germline V lookup: CDR1 KGHSH, CDR2 LQKENI. The CDR3 is CASSPVQDSPLHF. Here the CDR3 DNA reads TGTGCCAGCTCACCAGTCCAGGATTCACCCCTCCACTTT.

The rearrangement uses TRBV27 and TRBJ1-2; TRBD1 might be the D (5 bases). With 7 bases removed from V and 4 bases from J, the gap between germline ends came to 22 bases. This CDR3 has 16 residues. Germline-derived CDR1 and CDR2 are MNHEY and SMNVEV (reference sequence). The CDR3 DNA reads TGTGCCAGCAAAAGGTCCCCCCGGGCCGGGGGCTATGGCTACACCTTC. It encodes CASKRSPRAGGYGYTF.

The table lists this clone with a count of one. Other DNA sequences in the same sample also yield this CDR3. The V and J genes are TRBV6-5 and TRBJ1-3, with 7 nucleotides matching TRBD1. Germline V lookup: CDR1 MNHEY, CDR2 SVGAGI. The length of the CDR3 is 14 residues. V lost 6 bases to trimming and J lost 2 bases; unmatched junction nucleotides: 4. The CDR3 DNA follows: TGTGCCAGCAGCCGCACAGGGGCTGGAAACACCATATATTTT. Translated: CASSRTGAGNTIYF.

The chain employs TRBV4-1 and TRBJ1-2; 8 positions match TRBD1. The germline gives CDR1 MGHRA, CDR2 YSYEKL. V dropped 3 bases and J dropped 4; count of bases not matched to a gene: 13. This CDR3 has 17 residues. CDR3 sequence: CASSQDGTGILVYGYTF. CDR3 in DNA: TGCGCCAGCAGCCAGGATGGGACAGGAATCCTTGTCTATGGCTACACCTTC.

The chain joins TRBV20-1 to TRBJ2-1; 8 nucleotides line up with TRBD2. After removal of 3 bases from V and 4 bases from J, the junction contained 14 bases not matched to a gene. CDR3 length: 17 amino acids. Germline V lookup: CDR1 DFQATT, CDR2 SNEGSKA (reference sequence). The CDR3 bases are TGCAGTGCTAGTCCCGGGAGGGGGGGTCAAGTGTACAATGAGCAGTTCTTC. Translating it yields CSASPGRGGQVYNEQFF.

V and J are TRBV18 and TRBJ1-4; D not certain. Trimming pared 5 bases from V and 8 bases from J, leaving 21 bases between. In germline, CDR1 is KGHSH, CDR2 LQKENI. The CDR3 sequence is 16 residues long. The CDR3 DNA sequence: TGTGCCAGCTCATTACAGAGGGAAATTGGGATCGAAAAACTGTTTTTT. It translates to CASSLQREIGIEKLFF.

The chain is built from TRBV5-1 and TRBJ2-5; possible D gene TRBD1, 6 bases. The CDR3 runs 16 residues. Germline-derived CDR1 and CDR2 are SGHRS and YFSETQ. Trimming removed 4 bases from V and 5 bases from J, with 21 bases in between. CDR3 nucleotides: TGCGCCAGCAGCCCTGGACAGCCTCTCCAGGGGGAGACCCAGTACTTC. This codes for CASSPGQPLQGETQYF.